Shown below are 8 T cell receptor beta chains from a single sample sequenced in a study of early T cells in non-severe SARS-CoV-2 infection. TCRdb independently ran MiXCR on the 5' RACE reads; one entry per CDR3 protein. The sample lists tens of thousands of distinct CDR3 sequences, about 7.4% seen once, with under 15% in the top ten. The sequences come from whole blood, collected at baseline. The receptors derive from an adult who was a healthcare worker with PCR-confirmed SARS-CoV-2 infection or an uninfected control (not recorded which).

The CDR3 DNA reads TGTGCCAGCAGTGTGGGAGGACAGCTCCGGTACTATGGCTACACCTTC. Protein sequence: CASSVGGQLRYYGYTF. The V call is TRBV6-5, the J call TRBJ1-2; a possible D gene is TRBD1 (6 bases). V was cut by 5 bases and J by 3 bases, with 19 bases left in between. CDR3 length: 16 residues. CDR1 MNHEY and CDR2 SVGAGI come from the germline V gene.

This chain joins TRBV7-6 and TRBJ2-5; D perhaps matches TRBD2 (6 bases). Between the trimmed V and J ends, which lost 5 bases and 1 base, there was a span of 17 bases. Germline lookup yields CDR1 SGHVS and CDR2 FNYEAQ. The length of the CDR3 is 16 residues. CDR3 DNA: TGTGCCAGCAGCCCTCCTTTTGCGGGGACCCAAGAGACCCAGTACTTC. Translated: CASSPPFAGTQETQYF.

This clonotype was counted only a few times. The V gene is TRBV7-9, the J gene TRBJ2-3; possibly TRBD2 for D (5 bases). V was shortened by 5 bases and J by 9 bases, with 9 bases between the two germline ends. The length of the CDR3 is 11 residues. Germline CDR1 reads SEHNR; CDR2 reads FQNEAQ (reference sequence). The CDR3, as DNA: TGTGCCAGCAGCCCGCCGGGGACGCAGTATTTT. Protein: CASSPPGTQYF.

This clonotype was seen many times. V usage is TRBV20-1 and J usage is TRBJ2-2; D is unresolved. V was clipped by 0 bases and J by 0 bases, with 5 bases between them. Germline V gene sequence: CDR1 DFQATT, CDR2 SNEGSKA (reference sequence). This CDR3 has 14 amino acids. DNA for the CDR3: TGCAGTGCTAGAGACCCTCCGAACACCGGGGAGCTGTTTTTT. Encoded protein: CSARDPPNTGELFF.

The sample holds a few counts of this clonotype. This chain's CDR3 is CASSYRAGTDTQYF. CDR3 sequence (DNA): TGTGCCAGCAGTTACAGGGCTGGCACAGATACGCAGTATTTT. The chain links TRBV6-6 to TRBJ2-3; no reliable D call. This CDR3 has 14 amino acids. Germline V gene sequence: CDR1 MNHNY, CDR2 SVGAGI (reference sequence). The V end lost 2 bases, the J end lost 1 base, and 7 bases lay between the germline ends.

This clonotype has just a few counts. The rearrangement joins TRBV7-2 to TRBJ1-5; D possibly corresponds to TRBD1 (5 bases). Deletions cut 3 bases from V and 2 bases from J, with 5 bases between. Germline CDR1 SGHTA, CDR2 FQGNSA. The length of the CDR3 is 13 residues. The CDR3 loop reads CASSFRGNQPQHF. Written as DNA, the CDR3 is TGTGCCAGCAGCTTCAGGGGCAATCAGCCCCAGCATTTT.

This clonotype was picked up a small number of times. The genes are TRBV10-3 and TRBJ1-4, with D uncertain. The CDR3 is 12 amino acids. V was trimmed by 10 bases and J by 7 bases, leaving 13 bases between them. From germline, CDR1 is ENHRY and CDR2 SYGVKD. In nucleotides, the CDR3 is TGTGCCAGCAACGACGGGAGTGAAAAACTGTTTTTT. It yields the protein CASNDGSEKLFF.

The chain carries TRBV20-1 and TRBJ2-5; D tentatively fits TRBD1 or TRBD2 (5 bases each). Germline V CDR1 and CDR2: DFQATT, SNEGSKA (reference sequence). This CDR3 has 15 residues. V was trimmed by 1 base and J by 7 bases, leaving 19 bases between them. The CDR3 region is CSARVSGRDQGTQYF. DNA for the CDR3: TGCAGTGCTAGAGTTTCGGGCAGGGACCAGGGGACCCAGTACTTC.